The sequence of this TCR beta chain was determined in a study of beta chain features in type 1 diabetes. Expressed TCRB transcripts were sequenced, since all the RNA that had been isolated was reverse transcribed. Clones were sequenced by immunoSEQ multiplex PCR, and TCRdb holds only the in-frame ones, with some missing. The sample has 400,000 to 550,000 clones, over 9.5% seen once. V trimming: 3 bases; J trimming: 6 bases; junction bases outside the gene matches: 3. The CDR3 totals 14 residues. The germline gives CDR1 LGHNA, CDR2 YSLEER. This clonotype originated in a young woman in good health. This rearrangement joins TRBV4-3 to TRBJ2-4; 9 positions match TRBD1. Sequencing input: naive CD4+ T cells from blood. CDR3: CASSQGTGRNIQYF. The CDR3 bases are TGCGCCAGCAGCCAGGGGACAGGGAGAAACATTCAGTACTTC.